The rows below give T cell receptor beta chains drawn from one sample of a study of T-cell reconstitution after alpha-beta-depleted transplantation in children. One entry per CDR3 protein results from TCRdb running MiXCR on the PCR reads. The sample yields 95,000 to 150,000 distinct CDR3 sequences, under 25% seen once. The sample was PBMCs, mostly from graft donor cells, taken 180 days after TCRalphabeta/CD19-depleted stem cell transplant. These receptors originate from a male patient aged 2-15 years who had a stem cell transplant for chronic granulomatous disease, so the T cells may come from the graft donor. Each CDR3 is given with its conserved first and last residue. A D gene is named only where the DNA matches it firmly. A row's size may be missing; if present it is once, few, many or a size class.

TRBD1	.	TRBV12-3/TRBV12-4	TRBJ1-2	CASSFAGGVGYGYTF	TGTGCCAGCAGTTTTGCAGGGGGCGTGGGTTATGGCTACACCTTC
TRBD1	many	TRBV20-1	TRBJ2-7	CSAPPRQGKTYEQYF	TGCAGTGCTCCCCCTCGACAGGGGAAGACCTACGAGCAGTACTTC
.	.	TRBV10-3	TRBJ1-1	CAISTRNNSEAFF	TGTGCCATCAGTACCAGGAACAACTCTGAAGCTTTCTTT
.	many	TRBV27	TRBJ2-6	CASSMLSGANVLTF	TGTGCCAGCAGTATGCTCTCTGGGGCCAACGTCCTGACTTTC
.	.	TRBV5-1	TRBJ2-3	CASNLQGITDTQYF	TGCGCCAGCAACCTCCAGGGGATAACAGATACGCAGTATTTT
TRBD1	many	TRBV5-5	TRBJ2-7	CASSLEGQGAYEQYF	TGTGCCAGCAGCTTGGAGGGACAGGGGGCCTACGAGCAGTACTTC
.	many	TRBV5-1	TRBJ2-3	CASSSTPTGGTDTQYF	TGCGCCAGCAGCTCAACCCCGACAGGAGGCACAGATACGCAGTATTTT
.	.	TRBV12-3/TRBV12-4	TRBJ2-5	CASSAGRETQYF	TGTGCCAGCAGTGCCGGTAGGGAGACCCAGTACTTC
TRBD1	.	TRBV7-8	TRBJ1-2	CASSLAPGVSGGTNYGYTF	TGTGCCAGCAGCTTAGCGCCTGGTGTGTCAGGGGGCACTAACTATGGCTACACCTTC
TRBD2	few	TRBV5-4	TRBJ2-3	CASSPRTSGGMDTQYF	TGTGCCAGCAGCCCCCGGACTAGCGGGGGGATGGATACGCAGTATTTT
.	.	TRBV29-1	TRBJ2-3	CSVVSHKVDTQYF	TGCAGCGTTGTTTCCCACAAGGTGGATACGCAGTATTTT
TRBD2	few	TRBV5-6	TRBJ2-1	CASRRYSGRAESHEQFF	TGTGCCAGCAGGAGATATAGCGGGAGGGCCGAGTCCCATGAGCAGTTCTTC
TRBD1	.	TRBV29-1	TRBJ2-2	CSVEKNRGSGELFF	TGCAGCGTTGAAAAAAACAGGGGGTCCGGGGAGCTGTTTTTT
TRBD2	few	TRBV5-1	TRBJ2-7	CASSGTGLAIEEQYF	TGCGCCAGCAGCGGTACGGGACTAGCTATTGAGGAGCAGTACTTC
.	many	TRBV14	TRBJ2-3	CASSQDRGGPERTDTQYF	TGTGCCAGCAGCCAAGATAGAGGAGGGCCGGAGCGGACAGATACGCAGTATTTT
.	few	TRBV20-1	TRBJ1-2	CSARDLGNSGGYTF	TGCAGTGCTAGAGATTTGGGCAATTCGGGTGGCTACACCTTC
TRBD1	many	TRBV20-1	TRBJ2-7	CSARSGQGWSSYEQYF	TGCAGTGCTAGATCCGGACAGGGTTGGAGCTCCTACGAGCAGTACTTC
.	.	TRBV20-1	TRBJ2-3	CSAHRSPVSTDTQYF	TGCAGTGCTCACAGAAGCCCGGTTAGCACAGATACGCAGTATTTT
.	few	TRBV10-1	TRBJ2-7	CASSEQGSYEQYF	TGCGCCAGCAGTGAACAGGGCTCCTACGAGCAGTACTTC
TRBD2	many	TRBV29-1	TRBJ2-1	CSVDGGGSYNEQFF	TGCAGCGTTGATGGGGGGGGCTCCTACAATGAGCAGTTCTTC
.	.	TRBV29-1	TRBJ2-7	CSVETAGASYEQYF	TGCAGCGTTGAAACTGCAGGTGCCTCCTACGAGCAGTACTTC
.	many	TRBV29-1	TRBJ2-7	CSVDRGPYEQYF	TGCAGCGTTGATAGGGGTCCCTACGAGCAGTACTTC
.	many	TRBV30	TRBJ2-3	CAWGLANTDTQYF	TGTGCCTGGGGGTTAGCGAATACAGATACGCAGTATTTT
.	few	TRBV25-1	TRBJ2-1	CASSERLAGYNEQFF	TGTGCCAGCAGTGAACGGCTGGCCGGCTACAATGAGCAGTTCTTC
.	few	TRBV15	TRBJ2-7	CATSRDRGSSYEQYF	TGTGCCACCAGCAGAGATCGAGGGAGCTCCTACGAGCAGTACTTC
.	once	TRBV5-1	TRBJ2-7	CASSLTVSYEQYF	TGCGCCAGCAGCTTGACTGTCTCCTACGAGCAGTACTTC
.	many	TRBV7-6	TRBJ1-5	CASSGGGNQPQHF	TGTGCCAGCTCCGGGGGGGGGAATCAGCCCCAGCATTTT
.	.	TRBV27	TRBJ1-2	CASSLSAPVYGYTF	TGTGCCAGCAGTTTATCGGCCCCAGTCTATGGCTACACCTTC
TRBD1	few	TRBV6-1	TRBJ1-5	CASSQRQGRGPSNQPQHF	TGTGCCAGCAGTCAAAGACAGGGAAGGGGACCCAGCAATCAGCCCCAGCATTTT
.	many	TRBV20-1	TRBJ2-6	CSGLGAGANVLTF	TGCAGTGGCCTCGGGGCTGGGGCCAACGTCCTGACTTTC
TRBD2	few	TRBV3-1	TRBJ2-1	CASCLDSGRHSSYNEQFF	TGTGCCAGCTGTTTAGATAGCGGGAGACACAGCTCCTACAATGAGCAGTTCTTC
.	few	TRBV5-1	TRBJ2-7	CASSLGLQYEQYF	TGCGCCAGCAGCTTGGGGCTACAGTACGAGCAGTACTTC
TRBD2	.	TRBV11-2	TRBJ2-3	CASSRLAVADTQYF	TGTGCCAGCAGCCGACTAGCAGTCGCAGATACGCAGTATTTT
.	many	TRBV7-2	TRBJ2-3	CASSPTTYRSSTDTQYF	TGTGCCAGCAGCCCAACCACCTACAGATCTAGCACAGATACGCAGTATTTT
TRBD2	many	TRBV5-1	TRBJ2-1	CASSPGLAGPAEQFF	TGCGCCAGCAGCCCGGGACTAGCGGGGCCCGCGGAGCAGTTCTTC
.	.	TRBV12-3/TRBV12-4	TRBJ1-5	CASSLETAYSNQPQHF	TGTGCCAGCAGTTTAGAGACAGCTTATAGCAATCAGCCCCAGCATTTT
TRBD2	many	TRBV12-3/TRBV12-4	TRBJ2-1	CASSLSSGSGNEQFF	TGTGCCAGCAGCCTATCTAGCGGGAGTGGTAATGAGCAGTTCTTC
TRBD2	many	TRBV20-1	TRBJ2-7	CSAPPRLASYEQYF	TGCAGTGCTCCGCCTAGACTAGCGAGCTACGAGCAGTACTTC
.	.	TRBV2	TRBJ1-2	CASSETVAYGYTF	TGTGCCAGCAGTGAGACAGTTGCCTATGGCTACACCTTC
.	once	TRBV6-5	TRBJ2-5	CASSYGPYPWGTQYF	TGTGCCAGCAGTTACGGGCCATACCCTTGGGGGACCCAGTACTTT
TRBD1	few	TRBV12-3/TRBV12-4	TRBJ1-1	CATRDRGYEAFF	TGTGCCACCCGGGACAGGGGGTATGAAGCTTTCTTT
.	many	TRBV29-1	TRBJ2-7	CSVGSARVQYEQYF	TGCAGCGTTGGGTCAGCGAGGGTACAATACGAGCAGTACTTC
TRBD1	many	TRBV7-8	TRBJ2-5	CASSSFTGVRETQYF	TGTGCCAGCAGCTCATTTACAGGGGTCAGGGAGACCCAGTACTTC
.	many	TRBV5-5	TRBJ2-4	CASSEDWSFRNIQYF	TGTGCCAGCAGCGAGGATTGGAGTTTTCGAAACATTCAGTACTTC
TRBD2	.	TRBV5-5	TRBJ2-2	CASSTGLAGANTGELFF	TGTGCCAGCAGCACCGGACTAGCGGGGGCCAACACCGGGGAGCTGTTTTTT
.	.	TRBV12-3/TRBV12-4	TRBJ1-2	CASSPITNYGYTF	TGTGCCAGCAGTCCTATTACCAACTATGGCTACACCTTC
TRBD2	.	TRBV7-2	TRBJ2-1	CASSLFASGGAEGEQFF	TGTGCCAGCAGCTTATTCGCTAGCGGGGGGGCAGAAGGTGAGCAGTTCTTC
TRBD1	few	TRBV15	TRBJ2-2	CAIPGQVTGELFF	TGTGCCATCCCGGGACAGGTCACCGGGGAGCTGTTTTTT
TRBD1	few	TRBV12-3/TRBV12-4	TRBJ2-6	CASNRQGSGANVLTF	TGTGCCAGCAACCGACAGGGCTCTGGGGCCAACGTCCTGACTTTC
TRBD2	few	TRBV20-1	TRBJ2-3	CSASRGSLTQYF	TGCAGTGCTAGTCGCGGGAGCCTTACGCAGTATTTT
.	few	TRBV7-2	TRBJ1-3	CASSLVGNTIYF	TGTGCCAGCAGCTTAGTTGGGAACACCATATATTTT
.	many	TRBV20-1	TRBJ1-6	CSASAGVGQNSPLHF	TGCAGTGCTAGTGCTGGGGTAGGGCAGAATTCACCCCTCCACTTT
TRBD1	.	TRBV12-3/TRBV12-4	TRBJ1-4	CASSLAVGQGNEKLFF	TGTGCCAGCAGTTTAGCGGTGGGACAGGGTAATGAAAAACTGTTTTTT
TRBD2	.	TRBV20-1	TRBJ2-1	CSAPGLTSRASYNEQFF	TGCAGTGCTCCCGGTCTGACTAGCCGGGCTTCCTACAATGAGCAGTTCTTC
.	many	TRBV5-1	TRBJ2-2	CASSLGDPPGELFF	TGCGCCAGCAGCTTGGGGGACCCGCCCGGGGAGCTGTTTTTT
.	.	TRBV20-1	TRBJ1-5	CSARDRQARFNQPQHF	TGCAGTGCTAGAGATCGGCAGGCCAGGTTTAATCAGCCCCAGCATTTT
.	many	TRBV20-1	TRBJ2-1	CSATQMGEQFF	TGCAGTGCTACCCAAATGGGTGAGCAGTTCTTC
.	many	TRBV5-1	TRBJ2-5	CASSLALWETQYF	TGCGCCAGCAGCTTGGCCCTCTGGGAGACCCAGTACTTC